The clone carrying this TCR beta chain was found a few times. Its antigen remains unidentified. This sample is drawn from a study of T-cell memory formation after mild COVID-19. Study-level results: Within pre-infection memory, some responding clones were found, suggesting cross-reactive memory joined. Contracting CD8+ clones were enriched in EMRA, CD4+ mainly in CM and EM.

Per the germline V gene, CDR1 is LNHDA and CDR2 is SQIVND (reference sequence). The CDR3 consists of 16 residues. The ends were cut back, 3 bases at V and 8 bases at J, with 22 bases in the middle. TCRdb re-called the 5' RACE reads through MiXCR, storing one row per CDR3 protein. The data show about 210,000 distinct CDR3 sequences, 27% seen once. V is TRBV19 and J is TRBJ1-2; no clear D gene. The TCR sequence derives from an adult woman who had mild COVID-19 (a few samples of this study predate the infection). Cell type and time point are not known. The sequenced material came from PBMCs or a T cell subset sorted from them (not recorded which). This chain's CDR3 is CASSIRQGSDTSGYTF. The CDR3, as DNA: TGTGCCAGTAGTATCCGTCAAGGATCCGATACGTCCGGCTACACCTTC.